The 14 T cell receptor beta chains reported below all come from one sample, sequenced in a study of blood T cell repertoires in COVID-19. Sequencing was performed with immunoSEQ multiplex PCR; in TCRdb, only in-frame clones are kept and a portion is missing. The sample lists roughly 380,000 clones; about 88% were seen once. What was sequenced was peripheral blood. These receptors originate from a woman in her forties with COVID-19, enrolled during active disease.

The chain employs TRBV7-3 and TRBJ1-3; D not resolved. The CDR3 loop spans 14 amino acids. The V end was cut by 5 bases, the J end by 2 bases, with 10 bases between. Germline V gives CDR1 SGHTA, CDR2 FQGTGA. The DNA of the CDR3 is TGTGCCAGCAGCCCTAGCCCGGCTGGAAACACCATATATTTT. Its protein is CASSPSPAGNTIYF. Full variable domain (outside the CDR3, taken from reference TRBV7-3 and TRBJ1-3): GAGVSQTPSNKVTEKGKYVELRCDPISGHTALYWYRQSLGQGPEFLIYFQGTGAADDSGLPNDRFFAVRPEGSVSTLKIQRTERGDSAVYLCASSPSPAGNTIYFGEGSWLTVV.

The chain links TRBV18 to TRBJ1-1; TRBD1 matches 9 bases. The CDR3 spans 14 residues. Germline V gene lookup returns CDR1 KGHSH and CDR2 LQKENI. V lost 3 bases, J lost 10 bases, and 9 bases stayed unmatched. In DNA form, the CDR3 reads TGTGCCAGCTCACCGCGGACAGGGGACAGCCGAGCTTTCTTT. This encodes CASSPRTGDSRAFF.

This chain's CDR3 is CASSPYGQVNQPQHF. CDR3 nucleotide sequence: TGTGCCAGCAGTCCGTATGGACAGGTCAATCAGCCCCAGCATTTT. The chain employs TRBV28 and TRBJ1-5, with 7 positions matching TRBD1. V lost 5 bases and J lost 3; bases outside the gene matches: 7. The CDR3 has 15 residues. Germline V gene sequence: CDR1 MDHEN, CDR2 SYDVKM.

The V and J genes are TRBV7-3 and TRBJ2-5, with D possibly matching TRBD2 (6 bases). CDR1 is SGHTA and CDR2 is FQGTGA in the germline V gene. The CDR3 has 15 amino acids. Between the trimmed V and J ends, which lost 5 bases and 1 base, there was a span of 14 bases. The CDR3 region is CASSAGPAPQETQYF. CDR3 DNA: TGTGCCAGCAGCGCGGGACCAGCCCCCCAAGAGACCCAGTACTTC.

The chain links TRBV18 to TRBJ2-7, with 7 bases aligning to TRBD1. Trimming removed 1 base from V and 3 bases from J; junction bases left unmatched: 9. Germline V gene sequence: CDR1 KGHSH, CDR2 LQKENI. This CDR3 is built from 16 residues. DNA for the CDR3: TGTGCCAGCTCACCACTGTCTGGCAGGGGGAACTACGAGCAGTACTTC. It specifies CASSPLSGRGNYEQYF.

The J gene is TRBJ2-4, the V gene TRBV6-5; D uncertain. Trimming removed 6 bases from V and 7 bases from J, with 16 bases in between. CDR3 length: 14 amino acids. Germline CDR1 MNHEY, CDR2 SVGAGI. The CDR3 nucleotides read TGTGCCAGCAGCTCAGACGAGGCTCGGAACATTCAGTACTTC. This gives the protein CASSSDEARNIQYF.

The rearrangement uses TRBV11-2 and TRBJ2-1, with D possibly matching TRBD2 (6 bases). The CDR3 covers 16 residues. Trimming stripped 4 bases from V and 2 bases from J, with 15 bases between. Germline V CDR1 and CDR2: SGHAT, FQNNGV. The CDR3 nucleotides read TGTGCCAGCAGCTGGAACCGGGGGAGAGCCTACAATGAGCAGTTCTTC. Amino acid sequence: CASSWNRGRAYNEQFF. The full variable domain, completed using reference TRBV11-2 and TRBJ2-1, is EAGVAQSPRYKIIEKRQSVAFWCNPISGHATLYWYQQILGQGPKLLIQFQNNGVVDDSQLPKDRFSAERLKGVDSTLKIQPAKLEDSAVYLCASSWNRGRAYNEQFFGPGTRLTVL.

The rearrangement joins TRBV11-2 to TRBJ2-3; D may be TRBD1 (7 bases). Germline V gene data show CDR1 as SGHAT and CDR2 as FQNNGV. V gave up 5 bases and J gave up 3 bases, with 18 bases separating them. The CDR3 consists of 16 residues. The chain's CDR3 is CASSPGIRGETDTQYF. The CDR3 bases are TGTGCCAGCAGCCCAGGGATCAGGGGGGAAACAGATACGCAGTATTTT.

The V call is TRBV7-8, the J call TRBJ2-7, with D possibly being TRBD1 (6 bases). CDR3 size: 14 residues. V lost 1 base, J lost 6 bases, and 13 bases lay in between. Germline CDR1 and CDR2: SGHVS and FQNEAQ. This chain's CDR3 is CASSLGGLAGEQYF. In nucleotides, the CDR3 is TGTGCCAGCAGCTTAGGGGGGCTGGCGGGCGAGCAGTACTTC. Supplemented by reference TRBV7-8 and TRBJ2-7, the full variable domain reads GAGVSQSPRYKVAKRGQDVALRCDPISGHVSLFWYQQALGQGPEFLTYFQNEAQLDKSGLPSDRFFAERPEGSVSTLKIQRTQQEDSAVYLCASSLGGLAGEQYFGPGTRLTVT.

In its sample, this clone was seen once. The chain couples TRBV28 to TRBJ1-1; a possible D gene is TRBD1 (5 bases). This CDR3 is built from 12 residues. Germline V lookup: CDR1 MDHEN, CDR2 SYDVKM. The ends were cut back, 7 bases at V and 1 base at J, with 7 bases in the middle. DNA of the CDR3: TGTGCCAGCACCCAGGGGAACACTGAAGCTTTCTTT. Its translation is CASTQGNTEAFF.

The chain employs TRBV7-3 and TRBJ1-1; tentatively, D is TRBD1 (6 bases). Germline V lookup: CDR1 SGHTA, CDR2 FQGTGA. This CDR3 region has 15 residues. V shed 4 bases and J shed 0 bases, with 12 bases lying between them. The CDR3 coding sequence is TGTGCCAGCAGCTCAGGCGGGGGCATGAACACTGAAGCTTTCTTT. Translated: CASSSGGGMNTEAFF.

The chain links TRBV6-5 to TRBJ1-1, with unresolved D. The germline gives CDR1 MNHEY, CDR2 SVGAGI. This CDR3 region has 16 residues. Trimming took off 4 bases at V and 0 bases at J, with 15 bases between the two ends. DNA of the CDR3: TGTGCCAGCAGTTCTCTGGGCAGGCACATGAACACTGAAGCTTTCTTT. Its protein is CASSSLGRHMNTEAFF.

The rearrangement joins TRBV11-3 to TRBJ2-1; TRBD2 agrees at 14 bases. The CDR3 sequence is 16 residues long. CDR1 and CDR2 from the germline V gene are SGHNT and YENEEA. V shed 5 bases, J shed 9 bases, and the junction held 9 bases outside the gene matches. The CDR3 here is CASSPAGTSGSGEQFF. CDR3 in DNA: TGTGCCAGCAGCCCGGCCGGGACTAGCGGGAGTGGTGAGCAGTTCTTC. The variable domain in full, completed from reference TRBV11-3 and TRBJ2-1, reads EAGVVQSPRYKIIEKKQPVAFWCNPISGHNTLYWYLQNLGQGPELLIRYENEEAVDDSQLPKDRFSAERLKGVDSTLKIQPAELGDSAVYLCASSPAGTSGSGEQFFGPGTRLTVL.

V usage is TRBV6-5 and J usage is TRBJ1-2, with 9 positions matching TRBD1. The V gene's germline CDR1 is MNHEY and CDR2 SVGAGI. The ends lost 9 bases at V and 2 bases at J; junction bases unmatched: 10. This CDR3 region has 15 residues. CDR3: CASWGTGQGNYGYTF. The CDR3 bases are TGTGCCAGTTGGGGAACCGGACAGGGGAACTATGGCTACACCTTC.